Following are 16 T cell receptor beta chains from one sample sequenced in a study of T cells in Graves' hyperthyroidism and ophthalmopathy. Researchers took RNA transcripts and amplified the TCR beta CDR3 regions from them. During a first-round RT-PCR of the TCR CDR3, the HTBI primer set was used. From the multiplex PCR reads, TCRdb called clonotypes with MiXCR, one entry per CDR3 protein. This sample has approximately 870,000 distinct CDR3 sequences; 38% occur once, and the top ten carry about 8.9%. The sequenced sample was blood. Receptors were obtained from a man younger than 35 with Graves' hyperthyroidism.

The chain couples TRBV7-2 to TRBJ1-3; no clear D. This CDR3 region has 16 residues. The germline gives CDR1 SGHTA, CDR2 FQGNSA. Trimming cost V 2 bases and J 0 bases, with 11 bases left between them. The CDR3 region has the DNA TGTGCCAGCAGCTTATCCCCCGGGGACTCTGGAAACACCATATATTTT. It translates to CASSLSPGDSGNTIYF.

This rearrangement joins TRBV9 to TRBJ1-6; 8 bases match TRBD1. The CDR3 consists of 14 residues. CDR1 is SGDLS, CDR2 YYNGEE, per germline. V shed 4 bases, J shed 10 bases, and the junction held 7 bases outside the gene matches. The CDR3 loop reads CASSPYRGGSPLHF. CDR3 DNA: TGTGCCAGCAGCCCCTACAGGGGGGGCTCACCCCTCCACTTT.

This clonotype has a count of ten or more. This CDR3 reads CASNRDRGREQYF. The CDR3 nucleotides read TGTGCCAGCAACCGGGACAGGGGTCGGGAGCAGTACTTC. This sequence joins TRBV2 and TRBJ2-7, with 10 nucleotides matching TRBD1. The length of the CDR3 is 13 residues. With V trimmed by 7 bases and J by 7 bases, 7 bases remained unmatched. Germline CDR1 SNHLY, CDR2 FYNNEI.

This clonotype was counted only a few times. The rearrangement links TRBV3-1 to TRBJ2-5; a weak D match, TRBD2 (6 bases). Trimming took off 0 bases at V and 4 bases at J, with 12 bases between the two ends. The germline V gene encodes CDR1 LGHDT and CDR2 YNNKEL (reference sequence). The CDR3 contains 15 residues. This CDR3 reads CASSQDTVGRETQYF. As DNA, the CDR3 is TGTGCCAGCAGCCAAGATACCGTCGGGAGAGAGACCCAGTACTTC.

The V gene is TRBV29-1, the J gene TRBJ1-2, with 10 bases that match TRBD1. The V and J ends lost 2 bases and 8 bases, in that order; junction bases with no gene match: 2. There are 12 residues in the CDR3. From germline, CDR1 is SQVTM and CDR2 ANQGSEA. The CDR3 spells CSVERTGGGYTF. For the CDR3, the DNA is TGCAGCGTTGAACGGACAGGGGGAGGCTACACCTTC.

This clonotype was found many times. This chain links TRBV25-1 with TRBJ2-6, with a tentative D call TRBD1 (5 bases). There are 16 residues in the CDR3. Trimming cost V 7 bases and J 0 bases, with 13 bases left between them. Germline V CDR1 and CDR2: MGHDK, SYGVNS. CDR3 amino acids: CASKGPASSGANVLTF. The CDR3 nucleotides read TGTGCCAGCAAGGGGCCTGCGAGCTCTGGGGCCAACGTCCTGACTTTC.

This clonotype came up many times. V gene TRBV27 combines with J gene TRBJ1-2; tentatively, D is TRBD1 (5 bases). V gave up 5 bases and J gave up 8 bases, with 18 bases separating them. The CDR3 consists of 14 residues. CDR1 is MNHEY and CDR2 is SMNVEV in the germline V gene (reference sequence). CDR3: CASSLKGYRGGYTF. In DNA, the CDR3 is TGTGCCAGCAGTCTGAAGGGTTATAGGGGCGGCTACACCTTC.

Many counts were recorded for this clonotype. The CDR3 sequence: CSVEDVQFHNYGYTF. In DNA form, the CDR3 reads TGCAGCGTTGAAGATGTTCAGTTCCATAACTATGGCTACACCTTC. This chain connects TRBV29-1 to TRBJ1-2; D not resolved. The CDR3 is 15 residues long. CDR1 is SQVTM, CDR2 ANQGSEA, per germline. Trimming took off 0 bases at V and 1 base at J, with 12 bases between the two ends.

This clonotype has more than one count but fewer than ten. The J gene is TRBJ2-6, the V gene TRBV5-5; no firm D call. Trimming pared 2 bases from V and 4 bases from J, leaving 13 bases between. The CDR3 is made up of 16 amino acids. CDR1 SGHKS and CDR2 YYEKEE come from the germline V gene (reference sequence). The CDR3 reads CASSLVALTGANVLTF. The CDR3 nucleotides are TGTGCCAGCAGCTTAGTCGCCCTAACCGGGGCCAACGTCCTGACTTTC.

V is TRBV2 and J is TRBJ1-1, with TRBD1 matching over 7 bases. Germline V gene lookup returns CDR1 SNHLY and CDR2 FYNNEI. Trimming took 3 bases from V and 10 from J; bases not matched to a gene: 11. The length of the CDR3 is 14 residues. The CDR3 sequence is CASSDTDRRVVAFF. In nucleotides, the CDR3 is TGTGCCAGCAGTGATACGGACAGGAGGGTTGTAGCTTTCTTT.

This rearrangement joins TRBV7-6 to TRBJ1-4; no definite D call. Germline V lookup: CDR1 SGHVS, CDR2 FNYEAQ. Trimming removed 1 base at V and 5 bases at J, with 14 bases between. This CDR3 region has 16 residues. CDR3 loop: CASSLGGRVANEKLFF. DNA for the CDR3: TGTGCCAGCAGCTTAGGAGGGAGGGTTGCCAATGAAAAACTGTTTTTT.

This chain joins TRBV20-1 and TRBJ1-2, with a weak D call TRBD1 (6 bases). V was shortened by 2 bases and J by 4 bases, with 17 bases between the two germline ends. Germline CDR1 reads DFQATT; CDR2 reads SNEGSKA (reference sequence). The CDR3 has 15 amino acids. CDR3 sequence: CSARWSGDHPYGYTF. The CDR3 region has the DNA TGCAGTGCTAGATGGTCAGGGGATCATCCCTATGGCTACACCTTC.

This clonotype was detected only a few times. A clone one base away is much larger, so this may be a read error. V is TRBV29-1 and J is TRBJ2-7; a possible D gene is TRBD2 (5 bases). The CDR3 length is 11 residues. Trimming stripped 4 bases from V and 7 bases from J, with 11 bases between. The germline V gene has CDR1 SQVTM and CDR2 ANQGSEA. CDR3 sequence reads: CSVVGEREQYF. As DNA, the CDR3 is TGCAGCGTTGTCGGGGAGAGGGAGCAGTACTTC.

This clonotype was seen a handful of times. CDR3 sequence: CASSFTHSSHTEAFF. The CDR3 DNA reads TGTGCCAGCAGCTTTACCCACTCTTCCCACACTGAAGCTTTCTTT. The chain recombines TRBV5-8 with TRBJ1-1; D gene uncertain. The V and J ends lost 2 bases and 3 bases respectively, with 14 bases between them. The CDR3 length is 15 residues. Germline V gene data show CDR1 as SGHTS and CDR2 as YDEGEE. The variable domain in full, with the rest retrieved from reference TRBV5-8 and TRBJ1-1, is EAGVTQSPTHLIKTRGQQATLRCSPISGHTSVYWYQQALGLGLQFLLWYDEGEERNRGNFPPRFSGRQFPNYSSELNVNALELEDSALYLCASSFTHSSHTEAFFGQGTRLTVV.

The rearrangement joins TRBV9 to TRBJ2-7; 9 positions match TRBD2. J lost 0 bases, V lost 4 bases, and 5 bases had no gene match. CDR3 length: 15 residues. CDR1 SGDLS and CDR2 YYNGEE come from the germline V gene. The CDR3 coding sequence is TGTGCCAGCAGCTCCAGCGGGGGGCTCTCCTACGAGCAGTACTTC. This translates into CASSSSGGLSYEQYF.

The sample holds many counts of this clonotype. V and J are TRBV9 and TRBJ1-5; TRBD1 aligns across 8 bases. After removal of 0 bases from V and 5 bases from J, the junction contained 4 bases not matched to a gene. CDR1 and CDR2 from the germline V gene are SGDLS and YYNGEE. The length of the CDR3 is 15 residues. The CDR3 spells CASSVDGTGDQPQHF. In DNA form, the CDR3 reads TGTGCCAGCAGCGTAGACGGGACAGGAGATCAGCCCCAGCATTTT.